One sample yielded the 24 T cell receptor beta chains listed below, sequenced in a study of OX40 agonist ivuxolimab in advanced cancers. TCRdb's table, derived via immunoSEQ multiplex PCR, lists solely in-frame clones and lacks some. The sample records approximately 15,000 clones, 85% to 90% being singletons. The starting material was CD4+ or CD8+ T cells sorted from blood, obtained in a trial of the OX40 agonist ivuxolimab. These receptor sequences come from an adult with an advanced solid tumor such as melanoma, head and neck, liver or kidney cancer.

This clone was seen more than once but under ten times. The CDR3 bases are TGTGCCAGCGTTACTAGCGGGAGTGGACCCTACGAGCAGTACTTC. It encodes CASVTSGSGPYEQYF. The chain couples TRBV6-1 to TRBJ2-7; 11 nucleotides match TRBD2. This CDR3 spans 15 amino acids. With V trimmed by 8 bases and J by 2 bases, 8 bases remained unmatched. Germline CDR1 reads MNHNS; CDR2 reads SASEGT.

The gene calls are TRBV10-3 and TRBJ2-2, with D perhaps matching TRBD1 or TRBD2 (5 bases each). Germline loops: CDR1 ENHRY, CDR2 SYGVKD. V was clipped by 6 bases and J by 0 bases, with 14 bases between them. This CDR3 comprises 16 residues. CDR3 residues: CAIRTPGRANTGELFF. In nucleotides, the CDR3 is TGTGCCATCAGAACTCCGGGACGGGCGAACACCGGGGAGCTGTTTTTT.

CDR3 coding DNA: TGTGCCAGCAGCGTAGGGAGCTTGAACACTGAAGCTTTCTTT. Translating gives CASSVGSLNTEAFF. J is TRBJ1-1 and V is TRBV9; D unclear. CDR3 size: 14 residues. Per germline, CDR1 SGDLS and CDR2 YYNGEE. The ends were cut back, 0 bases at V and 0 bases at J, with 6 bases in the middle.

The V call is TRBV30, the J call TRBJ1-5, with no clear D. Germline lookup yields CDR1 GTSNPN and CDR2 SVGIG (reference sequence). The CDR3 is 14 residues long. The germline V and J ends were trimmed by 0 bases and 5 bases, with 11 bases remaining between them. The CDR3 coding sequence is TGTGCCTGGAGTGTTGGAGACACAGATCAGCCCCAGCATTTT. It is translated as CAWSVGDTDQPQHF. Using reference TRBV30 and TRBJ1-5 for the parts outside the CDR3, the full variable domain is SQTIHQWPATLVQPVGSPLSLECTVEGTSNPNLYWYRQAAGRGLQLLFYSVGIGQISSEVPQNLSASRPQDRQFILSSKKLLLSDSGFYLCAWSVGDTDQPQHFGDGTRLSIL.

This clone was detected only once. J is TRBJ1-1 and V is TRBV6-5; no definite D call. The germline V gene has CDR1 MNHEY and CDR2 SVGAGI. The CDR3 is 15 residues long. V lost 0 bases to trimming and J lost 5 bases, with 13 bases between them. Here the CDR3 reads CASSYSAEIKTEAFF. The CDR3 DNA follows: TGTGCCAGCAGTTACTCGGCAGAGATTAAAACTGAAGCTTTCTTT.

The rearrangement links TRBV7-2 to TRBJ2-2; no firm D call. Per germline, CDR1 SGHTA and CDR2 FQGNSA. The CDR3 has 16 amino acids. Trimming removed 5 bases from V and 5 bases from J, with 18 bases in between. CDR3 loop: CASSEAGPFRTGELFF. In DNA, the CDR3 is TGTGCCAGCAGCGAAGCCGGGCCCTTTAGGACCGGGGAGCTGTTTTTT.

This chain joins TRBV4-3 and TRBJ1-2, with D hard to call. Germline loops: CDR1 LGHNA, CDR2 YSLEER. V gave up 0 bases and J gave up 5 bases, with 10 bases separating them. This CDR3 has 14 residues. The CDR3 DNA is TGCGCCAGCAGCCAAGATTTAAGCGGGTATGGCTACACCTTC. Protein sequence: CASSQDLSGYGYTF.

The chain joins TRBV10-1 to TRBJ1-2; TRBD1 aligns across 8 bases. The junction had 6 bases not matched to a gene; V was cut back by 5 bases and J by 4 bases. Germline V gene sequence: CDR1 WNHNN, CDR2 SYGVQD (reference sequence). The CDR3 sequence is 14 residues long. In DNA, the CDR3 is TGCGCCAGCAGTCCTATAGGGACAGGCTATGGCTACACCTTC. As protein: CASSPIGTGYGYTF.

The V and J genes are TRBV6-5 and TRBJ2-3, with 8 bases lining up with TRBD1. CDR1 and CDR2 (germline): MNHEY, SVGAGI. J gave up 6 bases and V 2 bases, and 7 bases lay outside the gene matches. The CDR3 has 15 residues. CDR3 protein: CASSYGQGWGDTQYF. The CDR3 DNA is TGTGCCAGCAGTTACGGACAGGGCTGGGGGGATACGCAGTATTTT.

The rearrangement links TRBV5-4 to TRBJ1-2, with D possibly being TRBD1 (5 bases). The CDR3 spans 13 residues. Germline CDR1 is SGHNT and CDR2 is YYREEE (reference sequence). The V gene lost 0 bases and the J gene lost 4 bases, with 7 bases spanning the gap. CDR3 loop: CASSLVGGYGYTF. CDR3 bases: TGTGCCAGCAGCTTGGTGGGGGGCTATGGCTACACCTTC.

V and J are TRBV9 and TRBJ2-7; the D gene is possibly TRBD1 (5 bases). The CDR3 totals 12 residues. Trimming took 4 bases from V and 5 from J, leaving 10 bases between them. The germline CDR1 and CDR2 sequences are SGDLS and YYNGEE. This chain's CDR3 is CASSSQGNEQYF. The DNA of the CDR3 is TGTGCCAGCAGCTCCCAGGGAAACGAGCAGTACTTC.

The chain links TRBV4-1 to TRBJ2-3, with unresolved D. The CDR3 contains 12 residues. Germline CDR1 and CDR2: MGHRA and YSYEKL. V gave up 3 bases and J gave up 0 bases, with 1 base separating them. CDR3 residues: CASSHSTDTQYF. The CDR3 DNA is TGCGCCAGCAGCCATAGCACAGATACGCAGTATTTT.

The J gene is TRBJ2-1, the V gene TRBV6-4, with 8 bases lining up with TRBD1. From germline, CDR1 is MRHNA and CDR2 SNTAGT. The CDR3 length is 17 residues. Losses at the gene ends were 5 bases for V and 5 bases for J; bases not matched to a gene: 14. The CDR3 protein is CASSPLRTGQEHNEQFF. The CDR3 bases are TGTGCCAGCAGTCCTCTCCGTACGGGACAGGAGCACAATGAGCAGTTCTTC.

The chain joins TRBV10-3 to TRBJ2-7, with 8 bases identical to TRBD1. The CDR3 consists of 12 residues. The trim removed 8 bases at V and 7 bases at J, leaving 7 bases unmatched. Germline-derived CDR1 and CDR2 are ENHRY and SYGVKD. CDR3 bases: TGTGCCATCTACAGGGGGTCGGGAGAGCAGTACTTC. This gives the protein CAIYRGSGEQYF.

The chain has TRBV4-3 and TRBJ2-3; TRBD1 might be the D (6 bases). The CDR3 is 16 amino acids. The germline CDR1 and CDR2 sequences are LGHNA and YSLEER. V was cut by 0 bases and J by 6 bases, with 16 bases left in between. CDR3 sequence reads: CASSQDPRGGVDTQYF. The CDR3 region has the DNA TGCGCCAGCAGCCAAGATCCCAGGGGTGGGGTTGATACGCAGTATTTT.

This chain uses TRBV7-9 with TRBJ2-1, with TRBD2 matching over 9 bases. CDR1 and CDR2 from the germline V gene are SEHNR and FQNEAQ (reference sequence). CDR3 size: 15 residues. With V trimmed by 4 bases and J by 4 bases, 5 bases remained unmatched. The CDR3 DNA reads TGTGCCAGCAGCTCAGCCACTAGCGGGTACAATGAGCAGTTCTTC. It yields the protein CASSSATSGYNEQFF. The complete variable domain, with remaining parts taken from reference TRBV7-9 and TRBJ2-1, reads DTGVSQNPRHKITKRGQNVTFRCDPISEHNRLYWYRQTLGQGPEFLTYFQNEAQLEKSRLLSDRFSAERPKGSFSTLEIQRTEQGDSAMYLCASSSATSGYNEQFFGPGTRLTVL.

The chain couples TRBV5-6 to TRBJ2-7; D perhaps matches TRBD2 (7 bases). CDR3 size: 15 residues. With 4 bases removed from V and 6 bases from J, the gap between germline ends came to 20 bases. Per germline, CDR1 SGHDT and CDR2 YYEEEE. The DNA for the CDR3 is TGTGCCAGCAGCCCAAGCGGGACAAAGACCACCGAGCAGTACTTC. Translated: CASSPSGTKTTEQYF.

This clone was detected once. The V and J genes are TRBV30 and TRBJ2-1; D is unresolved. V dropped 0 bases and J dropped 2 bases, with 5 bases sitting between them. CDR1 GTSNPN and CDR2 SVGIG come from the germline V gene (reference sequence). The CDR3 has 13 amino acids. The CDR3 nucleotides read TGTGCCTGGAGTGTAGGGACCTACAATGAGCAGTTCTTC. It encodes CAWSVGTYNEQFF.

The rearrangement uses TRBV4-1 and TRBJ1-3; D unclear. Trimming stripped 0 bases from V and 4 bases from J, with 10 bases between. CDR1 and CDR2 (germline): MGHRA, YSYEKL. This CDR3 region has 15 residues. In nucleotides, the CDR3 is TGCGCCAGCAGCCAAGATCGGGGATCAGGAAACACCATATATTTT. This encodes CASSQDRGSGNTIYF.

The chain joins TRBV23-1 to TRBJ2-2, with 8 bases aligning to TRBD1. Being an ORF, TRBV23-1 has a function that is uncertain. This CDR3 is built from 17 residues. The V and J ends lost 0 bases and 4 bases, in that order; junction bases with no gene match: 7. In nucleotides, the CDR3 is TGCGCCAGCAGTCAATCGAACGGACAGGGATCCACCGGGGAGCTGTTTTTT. Amino acid sequence: CASSQSNGQGSTGELFF.

The chain employs TRBV19 and TRBJ1-2; D is unclear. The CDR3 runs to 15 residues. Deletions cut 4 bases from V and 4 bases from J, with 16 bases between. The germline V gene has CDR1 LNHDA and CDR2 SQIVND (reference sequence). The CDR3 bases are TGTGCCAGTAGTAGCCCCTGGGAGGGTGCCTATGGCTACACCTTC. Translated, it gives CASSSPWEGAYGYTF. The variable domain in full, completed from reference TRBV19 and TRBJ1-2, reads DGGITQSPKYLFRKEGQNVTLSCEQNLNHDAMYWYRQDPGQGLRLIYYSQIVNDFQKGDIAEGYSVSREKKESFPLTVTSAQKNPTAFYLCASSSPWEGAYGYTFGSGTRLTVV.

This clone was counted once. The chain couples TRBV9 to TRBJ2-7; D is uncertain. CDR3 size: 10 residues. The V end lost 7 bases, the J end lost 6 bases, and 8 bases lay between the germline ends. Germline values: CDR1 SGDLS, CDR2 YYNGEE. The CDR3 nucleotides are TGTGCCAGCGCCCCCGTCGAGCAGTACTTC. Amino acids: CASAPVEQYF.

This rearrangement joins TRBV2 to TRBJ2-5; 10 nucleotides line up with TRBD1. The V gene's germline CDR1 is SNHLY and CDR2 FYNNEI. The V gene end was trimmed by 9 bases and the J gene end by 5 bases; junction bases not matched to a gene: 6. The CDR3 runs to 13 residues. The CDR3 reads CASRQGAGETQYF. CDR3 DNA: TGTGCCAGTCGACAGGGGGCAGGGGAGACCCAGTACTTC.

This clone was seen once. The chain employs TRBV19 and TRBJ2-1; D not certain. This CDR3 is built from 13 residues. Per germline, CDR1 LNHDA and CDR2 SQIVND (reference sequence). The V gene lost 7 bases and the J gene lost 3 bases, with 10 bases spanning the gap. CDR3 region: CASTDGFYNEQFF. CDR3 nucleotides: TGTGCCAGTACGGACGGATTCTACAATGAGCAGTTCTTC.